This T cell receptor (beta chain) was sequenced in a study of blood T cell repertoires in COVID-19 (TCRdb year 2020). Broadly, across the study: Collaborator samples came from the United States, Italy and Spain and covered acute and convalescent phases of COVID-19. The material from the prospective study consisted of cDNA or gDNA derived from T cells, B-cell-depleted T cells, or PBMCs. The dataset comprised deeply sampled blood TCRbeta repertoires from subjects exposed to, actively infected with, or recovered from COVID-19. The repertoires were made available in a free public database intended to serve as a resource for research on the immune response to SARS-CoV-2. The samples were drawn from two sources: the first 160 participants of the ongoing ImmuneRACE study, and 1,000 to 1,500 subjects contributed by 6 global collaborators. The sample metadata nearly always contained a de-identified subject ID, COVID-19 status, age in years and sex. Where available, HLA class I and class II types were taken from metadata supplied by the sample provider and were not determined by assay-based typing. The investigation overall reported the following: How much clinical and demographic metadata was included differed by source and by participant, and the metadata was provided uncurated.

The immunoSEQ Assay, a bias-controlled multiplex PCR, was used to amplify TCRbeta CDR3 regions from genomic DNA. For the original study's pipeline: Nucleated cell counts per sample were estimated from amplification of reference gene primers within the assay. To quantify the absolute abundance of each unique TCRbeta CDR3 rearrangement, sequence reads were collapsed and filtered. For each sample, productive Simpson clonality was calculated as the square root of Simpson's diversity index across productive rearrangements. TCRdb provides this immuneACCESS table in a form limited to in-frame rearrangements. Some clones are lacking; in checked studies, under half of them reflect an unresolved V gene, and why the rest are absent is not known. D and trimming come from the DNA, and the V and J calls and clone size come from that table. Recorded for this sample are 200,000 to 250,000 clones; less than 85% of them occurred a single time. Of the sample, about 17% falls within the top ten clones.

In the prospective study, participants were about 18 to 95 years old, resided in about two dozen geographic areas of the United States, and were enrolled through a virtual design. To assign participants to cohorts, the prospective study relied on clinical history that participants themselves reported in a screening survey and a study questionnaire. ImmuneRACE Cohort 3 recovered participants were defined by two consecutive negative NP/OP PCR tests, healthcare professional clearance, or symptom resolution. Mobile phlebotomists in the prospective study collected whole blood, serum and a nasopharyngeal or oropharyngeal swab from every participant. Participants in the prospective study had the option to provide additional blood draws and questionnaires over a roughly two-month period. Blood samples from the prospective study were shipped frozen or at room temperature prior to DNA extraction. With respect to this clone: Its antigen is not yet known. Base qualities are missing; no much larger clone stands one base away.

The clonotype originates from a man aged 35 to 55 who had recovered from COVID-19. The sequenced sample consisted of PBMCs or T cells enriched from blood (not recorded which).

The CDR3 protein: CASSPRTGWNTEAFF. The sequence in DNA is TGTGCCAGCAGCCCCAGGACAGGGTGGAACACTGAAGCTTTCTTT. The rearrangement joined TRBV7-9 to TRBJ1-1; 8 nucleotides in the junction match TRBD1. V is trimmed back by 5 bases and J by 1 base, and the junction contains 6 bases that no gene match accounts for. From its cysteine to its phenylalanine, the CDR3 spans 15 amino acids. Only the CDR3 region is kept as DNA, spanning 45 bases read in frame from base 1. CDR1 and CDR2 were assigned from the germline V gene (reference sequence) as SEHNR and FQNEAQ.